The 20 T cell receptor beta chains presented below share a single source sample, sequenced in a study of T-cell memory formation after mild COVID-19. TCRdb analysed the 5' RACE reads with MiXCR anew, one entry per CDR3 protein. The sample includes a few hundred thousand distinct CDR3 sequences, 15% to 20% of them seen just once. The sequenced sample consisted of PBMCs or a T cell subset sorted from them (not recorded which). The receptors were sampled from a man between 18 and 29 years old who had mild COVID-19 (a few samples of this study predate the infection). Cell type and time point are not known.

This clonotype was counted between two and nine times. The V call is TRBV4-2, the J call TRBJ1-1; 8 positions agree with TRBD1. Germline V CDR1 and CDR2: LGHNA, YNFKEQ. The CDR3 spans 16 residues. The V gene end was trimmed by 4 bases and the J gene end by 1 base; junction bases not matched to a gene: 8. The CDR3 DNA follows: TGTGCCAGCAGCCCCTGGGAGACAGGGGAGAACACTGAAGCTTTCTTT. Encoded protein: CASSPWETGENTEAFF.

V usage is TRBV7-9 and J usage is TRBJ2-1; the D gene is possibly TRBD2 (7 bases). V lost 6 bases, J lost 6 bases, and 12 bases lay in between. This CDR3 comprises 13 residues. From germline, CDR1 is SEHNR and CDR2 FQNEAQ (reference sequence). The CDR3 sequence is CASSTGGSNEQFF. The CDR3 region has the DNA TGTGCCAGCAGTACGGGGGGCTCCAATGAGCAGTTCTTC.

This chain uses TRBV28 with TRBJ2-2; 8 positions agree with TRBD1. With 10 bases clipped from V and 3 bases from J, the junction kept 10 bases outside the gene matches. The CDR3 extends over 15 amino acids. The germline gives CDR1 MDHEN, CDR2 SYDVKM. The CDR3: CAIHAGTGYTGELFF. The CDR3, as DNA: TGTGCCATCCACGCCGGGACAGGATACACCGGGGAGCTGTTTTTT.

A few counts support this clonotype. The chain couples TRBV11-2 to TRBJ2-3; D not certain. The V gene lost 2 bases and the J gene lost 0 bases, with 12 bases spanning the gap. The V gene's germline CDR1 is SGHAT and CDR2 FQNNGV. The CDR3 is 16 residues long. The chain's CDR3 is CASSLHMLTSTDTQYF. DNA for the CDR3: TGTGCCAGCAGCTTACACATGTTGACTAGCACAGATACGCAGTATTTT.

CDR3: CSARSGTNYGYTF. DNA for the CDR3: TGCAGTGCTCGTTCGGGGACTAACTATGGCTACACCTTC. The chain uses TRBV20-1 and TRBJ1-2; no reliable D call. Germline CDR1 reads DFQATT; CDR2 reads SNEGSKA (reference sequence). CDR3 length equals 13 residues. Trimming pared 5 bases from V and 0 bases from J, leaving 10 bases between.

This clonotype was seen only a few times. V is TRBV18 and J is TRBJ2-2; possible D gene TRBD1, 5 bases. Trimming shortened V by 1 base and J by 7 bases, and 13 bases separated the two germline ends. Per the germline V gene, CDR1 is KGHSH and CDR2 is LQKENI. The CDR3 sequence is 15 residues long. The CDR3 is CASSPLGRDGGELFF. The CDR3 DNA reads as TGTGCCAGCTCACCACTCGGCAGGGATGGCGGGGAGCTGTTTTTT.

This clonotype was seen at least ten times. The chain's CDR3 is CASSLTGGDTQYF. As DNA, the CDR3 is TGTGCCAGCAGCTTGACAGGGGGCGATACGCAGTATTTT. The genes are TRBV11-3 and TRBJ2-3; the match to TRBD1 covers 10 bases. The CDR3 consists of 13 residues. The trim removed 3 bases at V and 6 bases at J, leaving 0 bases unmatched. The germline V gene encodes CDR1 SGHNT and CDR2 YENEEA. The whole variable domain, remainder taken from reference TRBV11-3 and TRBJ2-3, is EAGVVQSPRYKIIEKKQPVAFWCNPISGHNTLYWYLQNLGQGPELLIRYENEEAVDDSQLPKDRFSAERLKGVDSTLKIQPAELGDSAVYLCASSLTGGDTQYFGPGTRLTVL.

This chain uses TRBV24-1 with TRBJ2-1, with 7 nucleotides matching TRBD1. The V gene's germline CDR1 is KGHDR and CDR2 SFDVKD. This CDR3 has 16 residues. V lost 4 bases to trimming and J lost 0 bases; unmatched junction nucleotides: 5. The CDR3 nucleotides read TGTGCCACCAGTGACGCGACAGGGAGCTCCTACAATGAGCAGTTCTTC. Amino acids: CATSDATGSSYNEQFF.

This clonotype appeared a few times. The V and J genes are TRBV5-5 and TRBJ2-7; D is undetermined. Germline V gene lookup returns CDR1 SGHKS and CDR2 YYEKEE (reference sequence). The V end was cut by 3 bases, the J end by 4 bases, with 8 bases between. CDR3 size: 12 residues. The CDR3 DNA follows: TGTGCCAGCAGCTATCCAGCTTACGAGCAGTACGTC. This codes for CASSYPAYEQYV.

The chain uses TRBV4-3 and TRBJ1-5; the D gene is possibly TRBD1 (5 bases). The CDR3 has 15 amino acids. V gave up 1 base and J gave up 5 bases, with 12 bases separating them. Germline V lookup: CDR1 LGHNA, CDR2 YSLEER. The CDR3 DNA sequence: TGCGCCAGCAGCCAAGGATTTGACAGCTATCAGCCCCAGCATTTT. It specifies CASSQGFDSYQPQHF.

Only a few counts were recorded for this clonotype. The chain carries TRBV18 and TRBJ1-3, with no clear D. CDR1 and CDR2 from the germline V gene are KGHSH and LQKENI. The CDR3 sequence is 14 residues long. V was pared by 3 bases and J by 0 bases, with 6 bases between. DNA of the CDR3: TGTGCCAGCTCACCGGAGACCTCTGGAAACACCATATATTTT. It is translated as CASSPETSGNTIYF.

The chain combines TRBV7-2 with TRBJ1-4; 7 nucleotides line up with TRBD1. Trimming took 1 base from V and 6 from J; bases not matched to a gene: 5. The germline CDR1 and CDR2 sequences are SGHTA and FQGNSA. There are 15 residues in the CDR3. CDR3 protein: CASSLDPRGDEKLFF. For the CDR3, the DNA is TGTGCCAGCAGCTTAGATCCCAGGGGGGATGAAAAACTGTTTTTT.

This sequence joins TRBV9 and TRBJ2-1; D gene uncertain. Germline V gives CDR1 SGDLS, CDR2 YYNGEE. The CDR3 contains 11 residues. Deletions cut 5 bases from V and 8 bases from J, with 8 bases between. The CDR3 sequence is CASSTDHEQFF. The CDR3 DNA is TGTGCCAGCAGTACTGACCATGAGCAGTTCTTC.

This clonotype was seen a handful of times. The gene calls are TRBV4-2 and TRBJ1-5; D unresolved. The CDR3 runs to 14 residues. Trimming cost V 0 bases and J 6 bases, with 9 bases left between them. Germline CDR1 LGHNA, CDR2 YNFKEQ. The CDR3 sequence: CASSQDKVRQPQHF. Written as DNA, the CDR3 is TGTGCCAGCAGCCAAGATAAGGTACGTCAGCCCCAGCATTTT.

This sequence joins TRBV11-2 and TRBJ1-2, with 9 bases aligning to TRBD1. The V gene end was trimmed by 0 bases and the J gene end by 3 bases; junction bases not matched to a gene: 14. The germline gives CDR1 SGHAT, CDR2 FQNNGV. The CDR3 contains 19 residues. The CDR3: CASSLEPPRDREVDYGYTF. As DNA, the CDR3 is TGTGCCAGCAGCTTAGAACCCCCCCGGGACAGGGAGGTAGACTATGGCTACACCTTC.

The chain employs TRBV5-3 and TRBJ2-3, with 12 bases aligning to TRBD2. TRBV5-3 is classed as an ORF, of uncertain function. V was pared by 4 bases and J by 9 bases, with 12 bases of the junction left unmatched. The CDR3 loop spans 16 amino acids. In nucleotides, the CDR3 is TGTGCCAGAAGCCGCGCTAGCGGGGGGGGCCGCGGGACGCAGTATTTT. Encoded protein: CARSRASGGGRGTQYF.

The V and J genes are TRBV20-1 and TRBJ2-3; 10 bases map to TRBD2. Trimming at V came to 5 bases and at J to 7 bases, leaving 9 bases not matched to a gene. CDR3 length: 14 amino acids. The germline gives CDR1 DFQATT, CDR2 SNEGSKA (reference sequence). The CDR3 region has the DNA TGCAGTGCTTCTGGGGGGACTAGCGCCCATACGCAGTATTTT. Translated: CSASGGTSAHTQYF.

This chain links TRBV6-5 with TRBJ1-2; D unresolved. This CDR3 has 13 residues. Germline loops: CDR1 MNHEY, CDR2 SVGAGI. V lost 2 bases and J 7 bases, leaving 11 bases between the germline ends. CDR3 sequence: CASSYDRYSGYTF. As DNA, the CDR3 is TGTGCCAGCAGTTACGACCGGTATAGTGGCTACACCTTC.

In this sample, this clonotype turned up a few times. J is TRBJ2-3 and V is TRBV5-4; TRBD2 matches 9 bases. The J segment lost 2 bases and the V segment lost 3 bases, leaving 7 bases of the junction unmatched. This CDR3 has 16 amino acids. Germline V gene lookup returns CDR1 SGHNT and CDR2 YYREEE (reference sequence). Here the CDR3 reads CASSSAAGGNTDTQYF. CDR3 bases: TGTGCCAGCAGCTCGGCAGCGGGGGGAAACACAGATACGCAGTATTTT.

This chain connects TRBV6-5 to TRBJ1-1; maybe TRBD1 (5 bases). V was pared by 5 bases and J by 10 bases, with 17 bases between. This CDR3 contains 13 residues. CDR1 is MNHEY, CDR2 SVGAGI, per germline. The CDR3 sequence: CASSGDGPFGAFF. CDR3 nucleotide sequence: TGTGCCAGCAGTGGGGACGGTCCCTTTGGAGCTTTCTTT.